A single sample gave rise to the 29 T cell receptor beta chains below, sequenced in a study of PD-1 blockade in classical Hodgkin lymphoma (dated by TCRdb to 2018 to 2021). The intended sense of this specimen's time point label: cycle 1 day 1 (C1D1), immediately before nivolumab initiation. All trial patients had relapsed after autologous stem cell transplantation, with cohorts A, B and C differing in prior brentuximab vedotin exposure. The library was prepared using the immunoSEQ multiplex PCR assay. TCRdb holds this immuneACCESS table with in-frame rearrangements only. Some clones are missing; in checked studies, unresolved V genes explain under half, and the rest has no known cause. This sample comprises about 61,000 clones, 80% to 90% of them detected only once. The ten largest make up over 14% of the sample. Sequenced material: peripheral blood mononuclear cells (PBMCs), taken at baseline. These TCRs come from a human donor with classical Hodgkin lymphoma.

V and J are TRBV7-2 and TRBJ1-1, with unresolved D. This CDR3 contains 12 residues. Germline V gene sequence: CDR1 SGHTA, CDR2 FQGNSA. Trimming shortened V by 7 bases and J by 1 base, and 7 bases separated the two germline ends. Here the CDR3 DNA reads TGTGCCAGCATTCCACGGAACACTGAAGCTTTCTTT. It translates to CASIPRNTEAFF.

The chain links TRBV13 to TRBJ1-5; no clear D. Trimming removed 0 bases at V and 4 bases at J, with 7 bases between. The CDR3 sequence is 14 residues long. Looked up from germline, CDR1 is PRHDT and CDR2 is FYEKMQ (reference sequence). The CDR3, as DNA: TGTGCCAGCAGCTTAGGTATCGGGAATCAGCCCCAGCATTTT. It yields the protein CASSLGIGNQPQHF.

The V gene is TRBV5-1, the J gene TRBJ1-1, with D possibly being TRBD1 (6 bases). Between the trimmed V and J ends, which lost 0 bases and 2 bases, there was a span of 14 bases. Germline CDR1 reads SGHRS; CDR2 reads YFSETQ. The CDR3 spans 16 residues. The CDR3 sequence is CASSLGTNRANTEAFF. DNA for the CDR3: TGCGCCAGCAGCTTGGGTACAAACAGGGCTAACACTGAAGCTTTCTTT.

The V gene is TRBV18, the J gene TRBJ2-2, with TRBD1 matching 8 bases. This CDR3 is built from 17 residues. Germline V CDR1 and CDR2: KGHSH, LQKENI. The ends lost 3 bases at V and 4 bases at J; junction bases unmatched: 10. CDR3 nucleotides: TGTGCCAGCTCACCCACGAGACAGGGGCCTAGCACCGGGGAGCTGTTTTTT. Translated, it gives CASSPTRQGPSTGELFF.

V and J are TRBV9 and TRBJ1-3; 8 nucleotides align to TRBD1. This CDR3 has 16 amino acids. The germline gives CDR1 SGDLS, CDR2 YYNGEE. Losses at the gene ends were 3 bases for V and 3 bases for J; bases not matched to a gene: 8. The CDR3 here is CASSGRGRGGGNTIYF. The CDR3 nucleotides are TGTGCCAGCAGCGGCAGGGGGCGAGGCGGTGGAAACACCATATATTTT.

The chain uses TRBV12-5 and TRBJ1-4; D remains ambiguous. Germline CDR1 is LGHNT and CDR2 is FRNRAP. The CDR3 totals 20 residues. The V end was cut by 1 base, the J end by 8 bases, with 29 bases between. The CDR3 protein is CASGLAGKPKPDSQREKLFF. In DNA form, the CDR3 reads TGTGCTAGTGGTTTGGCAGGTAAACCCAAGCCGGACTCACAGCGGGAAAAACTGTTTTTT. Full variable domain (outside the CDR3, taken from reference TRBV12-5 and TRBJ1-4): DARVTQTPRHKVTEMGQEVTMRCQPILGHNTVFWYRQTMMQGLELLAYFRNRAPLDDSGMPKDRFSAEMPDATLATLKIQPSEPRDSAVYFCASGLAGKPKPDSQREKLFFGSGTQLSVL.

The J gene is TRBJ2-5, the V gene TRBV5-4; D is undetermined. Germline CDR1 is SGHNT and CDR2 is YYREEE (reference sequence). V was clipped by 2 bases and J by 5 bases, with 10 bases between them. The CDR3 is made up of 13 amino acids. CDR3 nucleotides: TGTGCCAGCAGCTTTATCGTCGAGGAGACCCAGTACTTC. Protein sequence: CASSFIVEETQYF.

J is TRBJ2-7 and V is TRBV29-1; TRBD1 matches 8 bases. Germline CDR1 reads SQVTM; CDR2 reads ANQGSEA. V dropped 6 bases and J dropped 2; count of bases not matched to a gene: 3. CDR3 length equals 12 residues. The DNA of the CDR3 is TGCAGCGTGGAGGACAGGGCCTACGAGCAGTACTTC. Encoded protein: CSVEDRAYEQYF.

The CDR3 sequence: CASSPPQTGFYGYTF. The CDR3 DNA sequence: TGTGCCAGCAGCCCACCTCAGACAGGGTTCTATGGCTACACCTTC. The J gene is TRBJ1-2, the V gene TRBV7-9; 7 nucleotides agree with TRBD1. Germline-derived CDR1 and CDR2 are SEHNR and FQNEAQ (reference sequence). The CDR3 loop spans 15 amino acids. V gave up 5 bases and J gave up 4 bases; unmatched junction bases: 10.

The chain carries TRBV29-1 and TRBJ1-5, with TRBD1 as a possible D gene (6 bases). This CDR3 has 13 amino acids. CDR1 SQVTM and CDR2 ANQGSEA come from the germline V gene. Deletions cut 4 bases from V and 3 bases from J, with 10 bases between. The CDR3 DNA follows: TGCAGCGTTGGGACAGCATTCAATCAGCCCCAGCATTTT. Translated, it gives CSVGTAFNQPQHF.

This clone was recorded only once. V usage is TRBV4-1 and J usage is TRBJ2-7; D could derive from TRBD1 or TRBD2 (6 bases each). CDR3 length: 16 residues. V lost 4 bases and J 4 bases, leaving 20 bases between the germline ends. CDR1 and CDR2 (germline): MGHRA, YSYEKL. In DNA form, the CDR3 reads TGCGCCAGCAGCCCCGTCCCGAGGGGGGCCCGGTACGAGCAGTACTTC. Protein: CASSPVPRGARYEQYF.

The rearrangement joins TRBV6-5 to TRBJ2-7; D is ambiguous. This CDR3 region has 15 residues. V was cut by 6 bases and J by 0 bases, with 15 bases left in between. CDR1 is MNHEY and CDR2 is SVGAGI in the germline V gene. This chain's CDR3 is CASSPGSFSSYEQYF. The CDR3 DNA is TGTGCCAGCAGCCCCGGGTCCTTCAGCTCCTACGAGCAGTACTTC.

The chain uses TRBV5-1 and TRBJ1-1; TRBD1 matches 7 bases. J gave up 2 bases and V 5 bases, and 12 bases lay outside the gene matches. CDR3 length equals 16 residues. Germline assignment: CDR1 SGHRS and CDR2 YFSETQ. The CDR3 region has the DNA TGCGCCAGCAGAGCTAAAGGACAGGTGATCAACACTGAAGCTTTCTTT. This encodes CASRAKGQVINTEAFF.

This clone was seen a few times. The rearrangement links TRBV30 to TRBJ1-1; D ambiguous. Germline V gene data show CDR1 as GTSNPN and CDR2 as SVGIG (reference sequence). CDR3 length: 13 residues. Trimming left V 4 bases short and J 0 bases short, with 9 bases between. CDR3 coding DNA: TGTGCCTGGATAGGGTCCATGAACACTGAAGCTTTCTTT. This sequence encodes CAWIGSMNTEAFF.

This chain joins TRBV5-1 and TRBJ2-1, with 12 bases that match TRBD2. Trimming took 2 bases from V and 4 from J; bases not matched to a gene: 7. CDR3 length: 17 amino acids. CDR1 is SGHRS and CDR2 is YFSETQ in the germline V gene. CDR3: CASSFTSGGLFYNEQFF. The CDR3 DNA reads TGCGCCAGCAGCTTTACTAGCGGGGGGCTGTTTTACAATGAGCAGTTCTTC.

The chain couples TRBV30 to TRBJ2-2; D perhaps matches TRBD2 (6 bases). This CDR3 contains 14 residues. V was trimmed by 5 bases and J by 1 base, leaving 11 bases between them. Per germline, CDR1 GTSNPN and CDR2 SVGIG (reference sequence). CDR3 sequence: CAWGTGRNTGELFF. The CDR3, as DNA: TGTGCCTGGGGAACCGGGAGGAACACCGGGGAGCTGTTTTTT.

By sample share, this clone is large. The chain has TRBV7-9 and TRBJ1-6, with D possibly being TRBD1 (5 bases). This CDR3 is built from 17 residues. V was clipped by 2 bases and J by 9 bases, with 20 bases between them. The germline V gene has CDR1 SEHNR and CDR2 FQNEAQ (reference sequence). This chain's CDR3 is CASSLHDAAGTRSPLHF. DNA for the CDR3: TGTGCCAGCAGCTTACACGACGCGGCAGGGACGCGTTCACCCCTCCACTTT.

This chain uses TRBV21-1 with TRBJ1-2. TRBV21-1 is termed a pseudogene. The CDR3 extends over 14 amino acids. DNA of the CDR3: TGTGCCAGCAGCAAAGTGTTCCGGGGGGCTGGCTACACCTTC. Translation gives CASSKVFRGAGYTF.

The chain joins TRBV2 to TRBJ2-2; 11 bases line up with TRBD2. The V and J ends lost 5 bases and 5 bases, in that order; junction bases with no gene match: 4. This CDR3 has 15 amino acids. CDR1 is SNHLY and CDR2 is FYNNEI in the germline V gene. The DNA of the CDR3 is TGTGCCAGCAGTTCACTAGCGGGGGTTACCGGGGAGCTGTTTTTT. It yields the protein CASSSLAGVTGELFF.

The V and J genes are TRBV19 and TRBJ1-1; D is possibly TRBD1 (5 bases). V was shortened by 0 bases and J by 4 bases, with 6 bases between the two germline ends. CDR3 length equals 13 residues. CDR1 and CDR2 from the germline V gene are LNHDA and SQIVND (reference sequence). The CDR3, as DNA: TGTGCCAGTAGTATAGACGGGGGCACTGAAGCTTTCTTT. It is translated as CASSIDGGTEAFF.

This chain connects TRBV7-2 to TRBJ2-2; D remains ambiguous. CDR3 length: 16 residues. V dropped 3 bases and J dropped 4 bases, with 15 bases sitting between them. The germline CDR1 and CDR2 sequences are SGHTA and FQGNSA. The CDR3 DNA follows: TGTGCCAGCAGCTTTAGTCTCATGTCGGGCACCGGGGAGCTGTTTTTT. The encoded protein is CASSFSLMSGTGELFF.

CDR3 nucleotides: TGCGCCAGCAGTTTCGGACTAGCGCTGAGCACAGATACGCAGTATTTT. Its translation: CASSFGLALSTDTQYF. V usage is TRBV10-1 and J usage is TRBJ2-3; 9 bases map to TRBD2. V lost 5 bases to trimming and J lost 0 bases; unmatched junction nucleotides: 6. This CDR3 contains 16 residues. Germline V gene sequence: CDR1 WNHNN, CDR2 SYGVQD (reference sequence).

This clone has only one observation. The CDR3 loop is CASSWTGYNEQFF. Here the CDR3 DNA reads TGTGCCAGCAGCTGGACAGGGTACAATGAGCAGTTCTTC. This chain uses TRBV7-9 with TRBJ2-1; 8 positions match TRBD1. V was pared by 4 bases and J by 4 bases, with 0 bases of the junction left unmatched. CDR1 SEHNR and CDR2 FQNEAQ come from the germline V gene (reference sequence). This CDR3 has 13 residues.

The chain links TRBV5-1 to TRBJ1-2, with TRBD1 as a possible D gene (6 bases). Per the germline V gene, CDR1 is SGHRS and CDR2 is YFSETQ. Trimming removed 0 bases at V and 4 bases at J, with 13 bases between. The CDR3 totals 15 residues. The CDR3 loop reads CASSLAGGASYGYTF. CDR3 DNA sequence: TGCGCCAGCAGCTTGGCCGGGGGGGCCAGCTATGGCTACACCTTC.

This chain links TRBV29-1 with TRBJ2-2; TRBD1 is a possible D gene (6 bases). CDR3 length: 14 amino acids. Germline-derived CDR1 and CDR2 are SQVTM and ANQGSEA. The V gene lost 0 bases and the J gene lost 8 bases, with 13 bases spanning the gap. CDR3 protein: CSVEEVWGTGELFF. CDR3 in DNA: TGCAGCGTTGAAGAGGTCTGGGGGACAGGGGAGCTGTTTTTT.

The J gene is TRBJ1-1, the V gene TRBV5-6; the D gene is possibly TRBD1 (6 bases). Germline-derived CDR1 and CDR2 are SGHDT and YYEEEE. The CDR3 length is 14 residues. Trimming shortened V by 2 bases and J by 1 base, and 9 bases separated the two germline ends. CDR3: CASSLRGKNTEAFF. The CDR3, as DNA: TGTGCCAGCAGCTTAAGGGGGAAGAACACTGAAGCTTTCTTT.

The genes are TRBV6-6 and TRBJ1-3; D not certain. CDR1 is MNHNY and CDR2 is SVGAGI in the germline V gene (reference sequence). CDR3 length: 11 residues. Between the trimmed V and J ends, which lost 6 bases and 9 bases, there was a span of 9 bases. CDR3 DNA sequence: TGTGCCAGCAGCCGAGGAGGCACCATATATTTT. Residues: CASSRGGTIYF.

V is TRBV10-1 and J is TRBJ2-3, with 7 bases aligning to TRBD2. V trimming: 3 bases; J trimming: 4 bases; junction bases outside the gene matches: 10. Looked up from germline, CDR1 is WNHNN and CDR2 is SYGVQD (reference sequence). The CDR3 runs to 16 residues. The CDR3 DNA follows: TGCGCCAGCAGTGATTCAGGGCTAGCGGACCCAGATACGCAGTATTTT. It specifies CASSDSGLADPDTQYF.

The CDR3 sequence is CASGPGQGRSGYTF. The CDR3 DNA reads TGTGCTAGTGGCCCCGGACAGGGCAGAAGTGGCTACACCTTC. This chain links TRBV12-5 with TRBJ1-2; TRBD1 matches at 8 bases. CDR3 length: 14 residues. Germline CDR1 and CDR2: LGHNT and FRNRAP. V shed 6 bases, J shed 7 bases, and the junction held 10 bases outside the gene matches.